The 23 T cell receptor beta chains below were found in one sample sequenced in a study of neurological immune-mediated disorders. TCRdb recomputed calls from the 5' RACE reads with MiXCR, one row per CDR3 protein. In the table there are 90,000 to 150,000 distinct CDR3 sequences, roughly 3.4% of which are singletons. The sample taken for sequencing was PBMCs. The receptors stem from a woman aged 25 to 39 with multiple sclerosis.

The table lists this clonotype with many counts. V and J are TRBV20-1 and TRBJ2-1; 10 positions agree with TRBD2. Germline V gene lookup returns CDR1 DFQATT and CDR2 SNEGSKA (reference sequence). The CDR3 loop spans 15 amino acids. With V trimmed by 6 bases and J by 4 bases, 9 bases remained unmatched. This CDR3 is CSARRAGGVYNEQFF. In DNA, the CDR3 is TGCAGTGCCCGAAGAGCGGGAGGGGTTTACAATGAGCAGTTCTTC.

This clonotype came up many times. This chain links TRBV24-1 with TRBJ2-7, with D maybe TRBD2 (6 bases). The CDR3 covers 17 residues. Trimming pared 2 bases from V and 3 bases from J, leaving 19 bases between. The germline CDR1 and CDR2 sequences are KGHDR and SFDVKD. CDR3 in DNA: TGTGCCACCAGTGATTGGTCCGGTCGGGAGCGCGACTACGAGCAGTACTTC. As protein: CATSDWSGRERDYEQYF.

This clonotype was detected many times. The chain has TRBV7-2 and TRBJ2-7, with D unresolved. Germline values: CDR1 SGHTA, CDR2 FQGNSA. Trimming took off 8 bases at V and 6 bases at J, with 11 bases between the two ends. The CDR3 loop spans 11 amino acids. CDR3 sequence reads: CASAWTSEQYF. The CDR3 DNA reads TGTGCCAGCGCTTGGACGAGCGAGCAGTACTTC.

This clonotype was detected many times. The CDR3 loop reads CASSLGGPINYGYTF. Here the CDR3 DNA reads TGTGCCAGCAGTTTAGGGGGTCCTATTAACTATGGCTACACCTTC. This chain links TRBV12-3 or TRBV12-4 with TRBJ1-2; D not resolved. The CDR3 extends over 15 amino acids. Trimming stripped 1 base from V and 1 base from J, with 10 bases between.

The chain carries TRBV7-6 and TRBJ2-6; D is ambiguous. Trimming shortened V by 3 bases and J by 0 bases, and 12 bases separated the two germline ends. From germline, CDR1 is SGHVS and CDR2 FNYEAQ. CDR3 length: 17 residues. For the CDR3, the DNA is TGTGCCAGCAGCTTTATGAAAGCTACCTCTGGGGCCAACGTCCTGACTTTC. It specifies CASSFMKATSGANVLTF.

This clonotype appeared many times. The V gene is TRBV14, the J gene TRBJ2-5; no reliable D call. Looked up from germline, CDR1 is SGHDN and CDR2 is FVKESK. Trimming removed 6 bases from V and 7 bases from J, with 21 bases in between. The CDR3 totals 15 residues. CDR3 residues: CASSPRTTAQATQYF. In nucleotides, the CDR3 is TGTGCCAGCAGTCCAAGAACGACCGCCCAGGCGACCCAGTACTTC.

This clonotype was counted at least ten times. V and J are TRBV20-1 and TRBJ2-7; D is unresolved. The germline gives CDR1 DFQATT, CDR2 SNEGSKA (reference sequence). The CDR3 runs to 11 residues. Trimming shortened V by 4 bases and J by 6 bases, and 10 bases separated the two germline ends. The DNA for the CDR3 is TGCAGTGCTAATGGCCCGGGCGAGCAGTACTTC. Translation gives CSANGPGEQYF.

Only a few counts were recorded for this clonotype. The chain couples TRBV6-2 or TRBV6-3 to TRBJ2-7, with 10 bases aligning to TRBD2. Germline CDR1 reads MNHEY; CDR2 reads SVGEGT. Losses at the gene ends were 2 bases for V and 2 bases for J; bases not matched to a gene: 3. The length of the CDR3 is 15 residues. For the CDR3, the DNA is TGTGCCAGCAGTTACCCCCTAGCGGGGGCCTACGAGCAGTACTTC. This gives the protein CASSYPLAGAYEQYF.

To note about this clonotype: A clone one base away is much larger, so this may be a read error. The V and J genes are TRBV14 and TRBJ1-2; D not resolved. This CDR3 region has 13 residues. V lost 0 bases and J lost 8, with 10 bases in between. CDR1 and CDR2 (germline): SGHDN, FVKESK. CDR3 sequence (DNA): TGTGCCAGCAGCCAAGATAAAGGGCAAGGCTACACCTTC. It translates to CASSQDKGQGYTF.

The sample holds many counts of this clonotype. The chain is built from TRBV29-1 and TRBJ2-6; D not certain. The CDR3 loop spans 15 amino acids. Trimming cost V 4 bases and J 0 bases, with 10 bases left between them. From germline, CDR1 is SQVTM and CDR2 ANQGSEA. The CDR3 loop is CSVVSALSGANVLTF. DNA for the CDR3: TGCAGCGTTGTATCAGCCCTCTCTGGGGCCAACGTCCTGACTTTC. The whole variable domain, filled in from reference TRBV29-1 and TRBJ2-6, reads SAVISQKPSRDICQRGTSLTIQCQVDSQVTMMFWYRQQPGQSLTLIATANQGSEATYESGFVIDKFPISRPNLTFSTLTVSNMSPEDSSIYLCSVVSALSGANVLTFGAGSRLTVL.

This clonotype has ten or more counts. The chain recombines TRBV27 with TRBJ2-1; D is unclear. The germline CDR1 and CDR2 sequences are MNHEY and SMNVEV (reference sequence). The CDR3 sequence is 12 residues long. Trimming pared 8 bases from V and 7 bases from J, leaving 12 bases between. The CDR3 sequence: CASARVPNEQFF. The DNA of the CDR3 is TGTGCCAGCGCCCGGGTTCCGAATGAGCAGTTCTTC.

This clonotype was observed many times. This chain links TRBV3-1 with TRBJ2-5; the match to TRBD1 covers 8 bases. This CDR3 contains 16 residues. Germline CDR1 is LGHDT and CDR2 is YNNKEL (reference sequence). With 4 bases clipped from V and 4 bases from J, the junction kept 11 bases outside the gene matches. The CDR3 loop is CASSRQDRGPRETQYF. For the CDR3, the DNA is TGTGCCAGCAGCCGGCAAGACAGGGGCCCTAGAGAGACCCAGTACTTC.

This clonotype was recorded at least ten times. The CDR3 bases are TGCGCCAGCAGCTTGGGGGGACAGGGCTCAGATACGCAGTATTTT. This codes for CASSLGGQGSDTQYF. The rearrangement uses TRBV5-1 and TRBJ2-3, with TRBD1 matching over 9 bases. The CDR3 is made up of 15 amino acids. V gave up 0 bases and J gave up 4 bases; unmatched junction bases: 3. Per the germline V gene, CDR1 is SGHRS and CDR2 is YFSETQ.

This clonotype was seen repeatedly, ten times or more. V is TRBV4-3 and J is TRBJ2-3, with D unresolved. Per the germline V gene, CDR1 is LGHNA and CDR2 is YSLEER. CDR3 length: 16 residues. V shed 0 bases and J shed 0 bases, with 10 bases lying between them. The CDR3 DNA sequence: TGCGCCAGCAGCCAAGATAGGTGGCGGAGCACAGATACGCAGTATTTT. Translating it yields CASSQDRWRSTDTQYF.

This clonotype was counted at least ten times. This chain uses TRBV14 with TRBJ1-4; D possibly corresponds to TRBD1 (5 bases). The V gene's germline CDR1 is SGHDN and CDR2 FVKESK. The CDR3 totals 15 residues. The V end was cut by 3 bases, the J end by 7 bases, with 15 bases between. Here the CDR3 reads CASSQTQGRREKLFF. Written as DNA, the CDR3 is TGTGCCAGCAGCCAGACGCAGGGCCGGCGTGAAAAACTGTTTTTT.

This clonotype has a handful of counts. The V and J genes are TRBV7-6 and TRBJ2-5; the D gene is possibly TRBD2 (7 bases). Trimming removed 0 bases at V and 2 bases at J, with 13 bases between. Looked up from germline, CDR1 is SGHVS and CDR2 is FNYEAQ. The CDR3 consists of 16 residues. The CDR3 DNA is TGTGCCAGCAGCTTAGCTTGGCGGGGGCTACAAGAGACCCAGTACTTC. Its translation: CASSLAWRGLQETQYF.

V is TRBV20-1 and J is TRBJ2-1; 11 bases agree with TRBD2. The CDR3 is 13 amino acids. CDR1 and CDR2 from the germline V gene are DFQATT and SNEGSKA (reference sequence). The V gene end was trimmed by 6 bases and the J gene end by 7 bases; junction bases not matched to a gene: 5. This chain's CDR3 is CSALLAGVNEQFF. In DNA form, the CDR3 reads TGCAGTGCACTACTAGCGGGAGTTAATGAGCAGTTCTTC.

In its sample, this clonotype was seen many times. This chain connects TRBV20-1 to TRBJ1-2; no firm D call. Germline V gene data show CDR1 as DFQATT and CDR2 as SNEGSKA (reference sequence). The CDR3 sequence is 11 residues long. With 2 bases removed from V and 2 bases from J, the gap between germline ends came to 3 bases. The CDR3 loop reads CSARRNYGYTF. The CDR3, as DNA: TGCAGTGCTAGAAGGAACTATGGCTACACCTTC.

This clonotype was observed many times. J is TRBJ2-1 and V is TRBV7-9; no definite D call. Germline V lookup: CDR1 SEHNR, CDR2 FQNEAQ (reference sequence). CDR3 length equals 13 residues. V was trimmed by 1 base and J by 10 bases, leaving 11 bases between them. CDR3 bases: TGTGCCAGCAGCTTAGGGGTCCGGCTAGAGCAGTTCTTC. This codes for CASSLGVRLEQFF.

This clonotype was recorded at least ten times. The CDR3 region has the DNA TGTGCCAGCAGCCTCCTCGAGCTATACAATGAGCAGTTCTTC. Amino acid sequence: CASSLLELYNEQFF. The rearrangement links TRBV6-2 or TRBV6-3 to TRBJ2-1, with unresolved D. V was cut by 6 bases and J by 4 bases, with 13 bases left in between. Germline V gives CDR1 MNHEY, CDR2 SVGEGT. The CDR3 is 14 residues long.

This clonotype was observed many times. The chain uses TRBV10-3 and TRBJ2-5, with TRBD2 identical over 13 bases. CDR1 is ENHRY and CDR2 is SYGVKD in the germline V gene. The V gene end was trimmed by 6 bases and the J gene end by 4 bases; junction bases not matched to a gene: 8. The CDR3 runs 16 residues. CDR3 in DNA: TGTGCCATCAGCTCGGGACTAGCGGGAAAGGGAGAGACCCAGTACTTC. Translation gives CAISSGLAGKGETQYF.

The sample holds many counts of this clonotype. The chain combines TRBV20-1 with TRBJ2-3; 9 nucleotides agree with TRBD2. Germline CDR1 and CDR2: DFQATT and SNEGSKA (reference sequence). CDR3 length: 15 residues. J gave up 2 bases and V 5 bases, and 8 bases lay outside the gene matches. The CDR3 region has the DNA TGCAGTGCTTCCACAGCTAGCGGGGACACAGATACGCAGTATTTT. Amino acid sequence: CSASTASGDTDTQYF.

This clonotype was recorded at least ten times. J is TRBJ1-1 and V is TRBV29-1; D possibly corresponds to TRBD1 (5 bases). The CDR3 is 14 amino acids. Germline-derived CDR1 and CDR2 are SQVTM and ANQGSEA. Trimming shortened V by 7 bases and J by 0 bases, and 15 bases separated the two germline ends. CDR3: CSAHTRGMNTEAFF. The CDR3 nucleotides are TGCAGCGCCCATACGAGGGGAATGAACACTGAAGCTTTCTTT.